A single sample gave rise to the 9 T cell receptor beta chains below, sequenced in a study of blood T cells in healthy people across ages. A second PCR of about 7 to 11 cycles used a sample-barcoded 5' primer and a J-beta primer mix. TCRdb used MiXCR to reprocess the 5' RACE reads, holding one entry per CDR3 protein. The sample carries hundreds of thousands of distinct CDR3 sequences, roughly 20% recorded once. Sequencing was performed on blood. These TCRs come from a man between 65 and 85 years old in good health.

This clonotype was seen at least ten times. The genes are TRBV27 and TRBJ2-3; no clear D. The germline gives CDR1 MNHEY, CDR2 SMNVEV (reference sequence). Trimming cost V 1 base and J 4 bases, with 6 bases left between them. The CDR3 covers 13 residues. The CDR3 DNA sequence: TGTGCCAGCAGTTTATTAGGGCCAGATACGCAGTATTTT. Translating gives CASSLLGPDTQYF.

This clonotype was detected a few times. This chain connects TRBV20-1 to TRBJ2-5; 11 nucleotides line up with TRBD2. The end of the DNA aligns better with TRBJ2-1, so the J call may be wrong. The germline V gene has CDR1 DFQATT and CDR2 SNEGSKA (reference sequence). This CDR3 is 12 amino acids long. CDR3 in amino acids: CSGTSGSYEQFF. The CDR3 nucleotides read TGCAGTGGTACTAGCGGGAGTTATGAGCAGTTCTTC.

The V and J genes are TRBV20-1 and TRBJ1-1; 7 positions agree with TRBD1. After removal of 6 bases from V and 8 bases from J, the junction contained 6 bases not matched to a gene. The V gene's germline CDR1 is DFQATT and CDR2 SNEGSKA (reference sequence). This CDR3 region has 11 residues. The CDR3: CSAFWGQEAFF. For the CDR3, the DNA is TGCAGTGCCTTCTGGGGACAGGAAGCTTTCTTT.

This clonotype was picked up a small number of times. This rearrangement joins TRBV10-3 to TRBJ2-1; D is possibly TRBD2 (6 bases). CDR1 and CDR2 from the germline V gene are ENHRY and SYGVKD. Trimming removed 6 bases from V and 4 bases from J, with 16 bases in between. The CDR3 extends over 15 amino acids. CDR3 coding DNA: TGTGCCATCAGGCCCGGGGGATCCAAATACAATGAGCAGTTCTTC. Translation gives CAIRPGGSKYNEQFF.

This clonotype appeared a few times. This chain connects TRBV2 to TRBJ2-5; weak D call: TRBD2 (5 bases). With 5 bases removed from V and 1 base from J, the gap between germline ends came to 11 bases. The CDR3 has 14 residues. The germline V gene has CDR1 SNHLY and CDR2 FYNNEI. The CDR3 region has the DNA TGTGCCAGCAGTCCAACTAGGTCCCAAGAGACCCAGTACTTC. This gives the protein CASSPTRSQETQYF. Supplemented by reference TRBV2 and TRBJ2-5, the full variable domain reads EPEVTQTPSHQVTQMGQEVILRCVPISNHLYFYWYRQILGQKVEFLVSFYNNEISEKSEIFDDQFSVERPDGSNFTLKIRSTKLEDSAMYFCASSPTRSQETQYFGPGTRLLVL.

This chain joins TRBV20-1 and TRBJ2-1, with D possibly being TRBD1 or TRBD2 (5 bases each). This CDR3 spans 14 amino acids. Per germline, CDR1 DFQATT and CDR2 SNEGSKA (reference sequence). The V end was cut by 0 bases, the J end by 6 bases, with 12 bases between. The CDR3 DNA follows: TGCAGTGCTAGAGATACGAGGGGTGTCAATGAGCAGTTCTTC. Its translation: CSARDTRGVNEQFF.

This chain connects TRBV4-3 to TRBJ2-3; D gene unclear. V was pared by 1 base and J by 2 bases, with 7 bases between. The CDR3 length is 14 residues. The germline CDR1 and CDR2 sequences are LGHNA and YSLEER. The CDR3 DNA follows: TGCGCCAGCAGCCAAGGACTCCACACAGATACGCAGTATTTT. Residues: CASSQGLHTDTQYF.

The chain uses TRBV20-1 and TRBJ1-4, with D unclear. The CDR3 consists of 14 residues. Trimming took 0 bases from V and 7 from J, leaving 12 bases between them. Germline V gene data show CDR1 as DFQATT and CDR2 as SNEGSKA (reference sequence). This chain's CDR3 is CSARDRHPGEKLFF. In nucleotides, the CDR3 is TGCAGTGCTAGAGACCGACACCCGGGTGAAAAACTGTTTTTT.

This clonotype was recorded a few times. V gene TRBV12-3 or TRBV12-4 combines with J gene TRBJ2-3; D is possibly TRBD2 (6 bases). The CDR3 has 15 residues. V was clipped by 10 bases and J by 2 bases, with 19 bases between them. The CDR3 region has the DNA TGTGCCACTAACCCCCGGGACTTACACACAGATACGCAGTATTTT. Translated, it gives CATNPRDLHTDTQYF.